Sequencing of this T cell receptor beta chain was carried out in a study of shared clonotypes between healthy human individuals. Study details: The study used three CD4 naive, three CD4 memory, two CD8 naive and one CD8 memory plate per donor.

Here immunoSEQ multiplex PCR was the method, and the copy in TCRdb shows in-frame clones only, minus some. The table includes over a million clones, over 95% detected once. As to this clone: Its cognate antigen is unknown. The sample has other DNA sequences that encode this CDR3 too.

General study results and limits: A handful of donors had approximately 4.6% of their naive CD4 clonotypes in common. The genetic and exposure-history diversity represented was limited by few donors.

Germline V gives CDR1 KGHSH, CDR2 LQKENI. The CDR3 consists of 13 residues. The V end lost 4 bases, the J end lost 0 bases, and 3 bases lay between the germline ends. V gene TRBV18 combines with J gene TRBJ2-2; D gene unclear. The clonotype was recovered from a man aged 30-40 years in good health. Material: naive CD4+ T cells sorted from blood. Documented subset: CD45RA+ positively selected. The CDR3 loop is CASSRTNTGELFF. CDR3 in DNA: TGTGCCAGCTCACGGACGAACACCGGGGAGCTGTTTTTT.